This TCR beta chain was sequenced in a study of cytomegalovirus exposure and HLA in healthy donors. Study summary: The approximately 710 first-cohort repertoires and the 95 to 150 validation repertoires shared the same platform, a later analysis reported.

Sequencing used immunoSEQ multiplex PCR; TCRdb keeps in-frame clones, though not all of them. The sample contains 200,000 to 250,000 clones, roughly 80% of which appear only once. Turning to this clone: Its target is not known.

Whole-study findings and limits: Fewer than 200 TCR beta chains were listed as cytomegalovirus-associated.

V lost 4 bases and J 1 base, leaving 7 bases between the germline ends. Germline assignment: CDR1 MNHEY and CDR2 SMNVEV (reference sequence). The CDR3 spans 13 residues. The specimen was PBMCs. The V and J genes are TRBV27 and TRBJ1-1; no clear D gene. This receptor was taken from a woman between 18 and 29 years old in good health and CMV-seronegative. The CDR3 sequence: CASSSRPNTEAFF. CDR3 DNA sequence: TGTGCCAGCAGTTCGAGGCCGAACACTGAAGCTTTCTTT.